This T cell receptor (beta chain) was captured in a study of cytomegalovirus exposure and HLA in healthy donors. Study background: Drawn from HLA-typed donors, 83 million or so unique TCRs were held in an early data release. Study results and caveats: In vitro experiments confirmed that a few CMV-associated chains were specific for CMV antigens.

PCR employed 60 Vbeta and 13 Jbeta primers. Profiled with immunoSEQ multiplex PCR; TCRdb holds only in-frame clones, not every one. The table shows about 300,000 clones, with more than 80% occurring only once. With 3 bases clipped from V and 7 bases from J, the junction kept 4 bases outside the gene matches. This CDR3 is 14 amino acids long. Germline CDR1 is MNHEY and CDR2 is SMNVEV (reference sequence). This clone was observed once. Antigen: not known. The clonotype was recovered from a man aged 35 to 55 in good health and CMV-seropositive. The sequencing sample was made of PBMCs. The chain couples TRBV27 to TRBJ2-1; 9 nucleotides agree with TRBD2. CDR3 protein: CASSLGLAGNEQFF. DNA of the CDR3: TGTGCCAGCAGTTTGGGACTAGCAGGGAATGAGCAGTTCTTC.